This is a list of T cell receptor beta chains from one sample in a study of identical twins' blood T cells. TCRdb ran MiXCR on the 5' RACE reads and lists one entry per CDR3 protein. The sample yields roughly 340,000 distinct CDR3 sequences, 28% seen once. Input material: PBMCs. Receptor source: a woman aged 18-50 years in good health. Each CDR3 is given with its conserved first and last residue. A D gene is named only where the DNA matches it firmly. Only part of the rows carry a size: once, few, many, or a class if the clone is expanded.

j_call	v_call	d_call	clone_size	cdr3_aa	cdr3_nt
TRBJ1-4	TRBV7-2	-	-	CASSFPLRTNEKLFF	TGTGCCAGCAGCTTCCCGCTTCGAACTAATGAAAAACTGTTTTTT
TRBJ1-5	TRBV7-2	-	-	CASSDQGPYSNPPQHF	TGTGCCAGCAGCGACCAAGGACCATATAGCAATCCGCCCCAGCATTTT
TRBJ2-3	TRBV6-2/TRBV6-3	-	-	CASTLDGLADTQYF	TGTGCCAGCACTCTCGACGGACTGGCAGATACGCAGTATTTT
TRBJ2-2	TRBV21-1	-	-	CASPQRRDYTGELFF	TGTGCCAGCCCCCAAAGACGGGACTACACCGGGGAGCTGTTTTTT
TRBJ2-7	TRBV7-9	TRBD2	-	CASSQIVYSGSGYDQYF	TGTGCCAGCAGCCAAATAGTATACAGCGGGAGCGGTTACGATCAGTACTTC
TRBJ1-1	TRBV14	-	-	CASSQDVRYTEAFF	TGTGCCAGCAGCCAAGATGTGAGATACACTGAAGCTTTCTTT
TRBJ2-7	TRBV5-6	-	few	CASSLGLPLEQYF	TGTGCCAGCAGCTTAGGACTACCCCTCGAGCAGTACTTC
TRBJ1-6	TRBV6-6	-	-	CASKPTGSSNSPLHF	TGTGCCAGCAAGCCGACGGGGTCGTCGAATTCACCCCTCCACTTT
TRBJ2-2	TRBV12-3/TRBV12-4	TRBD1	few	CASRPGQGDTGELFF	TGTGCCAGCAGACCCGGACAGGGAGACACCGGGGAGCTGTTTTTT
TRBJ1-3	TRBV3-1	TRBD1	-	CASSSFTGDGNTIYF	TGTGCCAGCAGCTCCTTTACAGGGGACGGAAACACCATATATTTT
TRBJ1-1	TRBV29-1	-	-	CSVVGGEANTEAFF	TGCAGCGTTGTTGGAGGGGAAGCGAACACTGAAGCTTTCTTT
TRBJ1-1	TRBV9	-	many	CASSVEPNTEAFF	TGTGCCAGCAGCGTAGAGCCGAACACTGAAGCTTTCTTT
TRBJ1-6	TRBV6-2/TRBV6-3	-	-	CASMYSENSPLHF	TGTGCCAGCATGTACTCGGAGAATTCACCCCTCCACTTT
TRBJ2-5	TRBV29-1	-	many	CSVGWGQETQYF	TGCAGCGTTGGTTGGGGACAAGAGACCCAGTACTTC
TRBJ2-7	TRBV20-1	-	-	CSARGHTLQYF	TGCAGTGCTAGGGGCCATACGTTGCAGTACTTC
TRBJ1-6	TRBV7-8	TRBD1	-	CASSLETGGAYNSPLHF	TGTGCCAGCAGCTTGGAAACAGGGGGCGCCTATAATTCACCCCTCCACTTT
TRBJ2-7	TRBV7-8	-	-	CASSTSQGSYEQYF	TGTGCCAGCAGCACCTCACAGGGCTCCTACGAGCAGTACTTC
TRBJ2-1	TRBV29-1	-	-	CSVDSQPSYNEQFF	TGCAGCGTTGACAGCCAGCCGTCCTACAATGAGCAGTTCTTC
TRBJ2-7	TRBV13	-	-	CASSFGETNEQYF	TGTGCCAGCAGCTTTGGCGAGACTAACGAGCAGTACTTC
TRBJ1-3	TRBV4-1	TRBD1	few	CASSQPYRGRTGNTIYF	TGCGCCAGCAGCCAACCCTACAGGGGAAGAACTGGAAACACCATATATTTT
TRBJ1-3	TRBV20-1	-	-	CSASEGSGNTIYF	TGCAGTGCTAGCGAGGGATCCGGAAACACCATATATTTT
TRBJ1-1	TRBV19	-	-	CASSSGSTEAFF	TGTGCCAGTAGTTCGGGGAGTACTGAAGCTTTCTTT
TRBJ2-3	TRBV10-3	TRBD2	-	CAISETSGQDTQYF	TGTGCCATCAGTGAGACTAGCGGTCAAGATACGCAGTATTTT
TRBJ1-1	TRBV10-3	TRBD1	few	CATGQGPNTEAFF	TGTGCCACCGGACAGGGACCGAACACTGAAGCTTTCTTT
TRBJ1-1	TRBV7-9	-	-	CASSLAPNWEAFF	TGTGCCAGCAGCTTAGCACCAAATTGGGAAGCTTTCTTT
TRBJ2-2	TRBV6-2/TRBV6-3	TRBD1	many	CASSIPRDSNTGELFF	TGTGCCAGCAGTATTCCCAGGGACAGTAACACCGGGGAGCTGTTTTTT
TRBJ2-4	TRBV20-1	-	few	CSARFQPGAKNIQYF	TGCAGTGCTAGATTCCAGCCAGGAGCCAAAAACATTCAGTACTTC
TRBJ1-4	TRBV27	-	few	CASSLYSGEKLFF	TGTGCCAGCAGTTTGTACTCGGGGGAAAAACTGTTTTTT
TRBJ2-2	TRBV7-7	TRBD2	few	CASSLLGSGRANTGELFF	TGTGCCAGCAGCTTATTGGGTAGCGGGAGGGCGAACACCGGGGAGCTGTTTTTT
TRBJ1-1	TRBV6-5	-	-	CASSYSGGRIQAEAFF	TGTGCCAGCAGTTACTCCGGGGGGCGAATCCAGGCTGAAGCTTTCTTT
TRBJ1-1	TRBV20-1	TRBD1	few	CSARDQQGVRGEAFF	TGCAGTGCTAGAGATCAGCAGGGGGTTAGGGGTGAAGCTTTCTTT
TRBJ1-4	TRBV6-5	-	few	CASSRGYGANEKLFF	TGTGCCAGCAGTCGAGGATATGGGGCTAATGAAAAACTGTTTTTT
TRBJ1-1	TRBV12-3/TRBV12-4	-	few	CASNPGAANTEAFF	TGTGCCAGCAACCCCGGGGCAGCGAACACTGAAGCTTTCTTT
TRBJ2-1	TRBV5-1	-	few	CASSLEEPAGSYNEQFF	TGCGCCAGCAGCTTGGAAGAGCCAGCGGGCTCCTACAATGAGCAGTTCTTC
TRBJ1-3	TRBV20-1	-	-	CSARAGLHSGNTIYF	TGCAGTGCTAGAGCTGGGCTACACTCTGGAAACACCATATATTTT
TRBJ2-3	TRBV5-1	-	-	CASRAGDGSMSTDTQYF	TGCGCCAGCAGGGCCGGCGACGGCTCGATGAGCACAGATACGCAGTATTTT
TRBJ2-7	TRBV7-9	-	few	CASSFTEGSNEQYF	TGTGCCAGCAGCTTTACGGAGGGGTCCAACGAGCAGTACTTC
TRBJ1-2	TRBV12-3/TRBV12-4	-	-	CASSLEGFSGYTF	TGTGCCAGCAGTTTAGAGGGCTTTAGTGGCTACACCTTC
TRBJ1-2	TRBV20-1	-	-	CSASSMGYGYTF	TGCAGTGCCTCATCCATGGGCTATGGCTACACCTTC
TRBJ2-2	TRBV6-2/TRBV6-3	TRBD2	-	CASSDTSALNTGELFF	TGTGCCAGCAGTGATACTAGCGCCCTGAACACCGGGGAGCTGTTTTTT
TRBJ1-1	TRBV6-5	-	-	CASSYNPGTEAFF	TGTGCCAGCAGTTACAACCCTGGCACTGAAGCTTTCTTT
TRBJ1-1	TRBV20-1	TRBD1	-	CSARVQGANTEAFF	TGCAGTGCTAGAGTACAGGGGGCGAACACTGAAGCTTTCTTT
TRBJ2-2	TRBV20-1	-	many	CSASPVMKNTGELFF	TGCAGTGCCAGCCCGGTGATGAAGAACACCGGGGAGCTGTTTTTT
TRBJ1-4	TRBV20-1	-	-	CSAPHTPQGRPFF	TGCAGTGCTCCGCACACCCCGCAGGGCAGACCGTTTTTT
TRBJ1-1	TRBV7-9	-	-	CASRTGGEAFF	TGTGCCAGCAGGACCGGGGGAGAAGCTTTCTTT
TRBJ1-4	TRBV29-1	-	few	CSVLTYEKLFF	TGCAGCGTTCTGACATATGAAAAACTGTTTTTT
TRBJ1-4	TRBV20-1	-	few	CSASQADGEKLFF	TGCAGTGCTAGCCAGGCGGATGGTGAAAAACTGTTTTTT
TRBJ1-2	TRBV29-1	-	-	CGGWQLLYGYTF	TGCGGGGGATGGCAGCTGCTCTATGGCTACACCTTC
TRBJ1-1	TRBV7-8	-	once	CARSLDLAGVTEAFF	TGTGCCAGAAGCTTAGATCTGGCAGGGGTCACTGAAGCTTTCTTT
TRBJ2-3	TRBV7-2	-	many	CASSLPGLLDTQYF	TGTGCCAGCAGCTTACCCGGGCTTCTGGATACGCAGTATTTT